These 28 T cell receptor beta chains originate from one sample sequenced in a study of blood T cell repertoires in COVID-19. Assay used: immunoSEQ multiplex PCR; TCRdb lists only in-frame clones, some missing. The sample has roughly 700,000 clones, around 90% seen once. The sample consisted of peripheral blood. The origin of the receptors is a woman between 18 and 29 years old with acute or convalescent COVID-19.

The chain combines TRBV6-4 with TRBJ1-2; 8 bases are shared with TRBD1. J gave up 5 bases and V 5 bases, and 4 bases lay outside the gene matches. The length of the CDR3 is 13 residues. The germline V gene encodes CDR1 MRHNA and CDR2 SNTAGT. The CDR3 loop reads CASSKGQAYGYTF. The DNA of the CDR3 is TGTGCCAGCAGTAAGGGACAGGCATATGGCTACACCTTC.

This rearrangement joins TRBV5-5 to TRBJ2-7, with TRBD1 matching 8 bases. CDR3 length: 17 residues. Germline trimming cut 4 bases from V and 2 bases from J; bases unmatched to any gene: 14. Germline values: CDR1 SGHKS, CDR2 YYEKEE (reference sequence). As DNA, the CDR3 is TGTGCCAGCAGCCCGCGCAGTCCGGGACAGGCCCCCTACGAGCAGTACTTC. Residues: CASSPRSPGQAPYEQYF.

This rearrangement joins TRBV30 to TRBJ1-1; no clear D gene. Germline CDR1 GTSNPN, CDR2 SVGIG (reference sequence). V dropped 2 bases and J dropped 0 bases, with 4 bases sitting between them. This CDR3 spans 12 amino acids. The CDR3 is CAWSPLNTEAFF. The CDR3 DNA is TGTGCCTGGAGTCCTTTGAACACTGAAGCTTTCTTT.

This chain links TRBV13 with TRBJ1-4, with D uncertain. The CDR3 is 16 residues long. V was clipped by 2 bases and J by 0 bases, with 10 bases between them. Germline V gene lookup returns CDR1 PRHDT and CDR2 FYEKMQ (reference sequence). The CDR3 spells CASSLWRGATNEKLFF. CDR3 DNA sequence: TGTGCCAGCAGCTTATGGCGAGGTGCAACTAATGAAAAACTGTTTTTT.

This chain links TRBV28 with TRBJ1-5; 7 nucleotides agree with TRBD1. The CDR3 totals 15 residues. The V segment lost 7 bases and the J segment 6 bases; nucleotides outside the gene matches: 12. Germline V gene sequence: CDR1 MDHEN, CDR2 SYDVKM. DNA for the CDR3: TGTGCCAGCATTCCTTACAGGGGCCTCATTCAGCCCCAGCATTTT. Translating gives CASIPYRGLIQPQHF.

The chain links TRBV7-6 to TRBJ1-2; unclear D gene. Trimming pared 4 bases from V and 7 bases from J, leaving 16 bases between. CDR3 size: 14 residues. Germline V gives CDR1 SGHVS, CDR2 FNYEAQ. The CDR3 bases are TGTGCCAGCAGCTCCGGGGTATCTGTGGGTGGCTACACCTTC. Translating gives CASSSGVSVGGYTF.

The V gene is TRBV5-1, the J gene TRBJ2-5; 11 nucleotides match TRBD1. This CDR3 is built from 16 residues. Germline CDR1 is SGHRS and CDR2 is YFSETQ. The J segment lost 4 bases and the V segment lost 4 bases, leaving 9 bases of the junction unmatched. CDR3 protein: CASSPDPGQGAETQYF. For the CDR3, the DNA is TGCGCCAGCAGCCCCGACCCCGGACAGGGGGCAGAGACCCAGTACTTC.

In this sample, this clone turned up once. The chain recombines TRBV6-1 with TRBJ1-2; TRBD1 might be the D (6 bases). Trimming pared 7 bases from V and 4 bases from J, leaving 22 bases between. The CDR3 contains 16 residues. CDR1 is MNHNS, CDR2 SASEGT, per germline. As DNA, the CDR3 is TGTGCCAGCACTGAGGGCTTCGGACAGAAGTCCTATGGCTACACCTTC. It translates to CASTEGFGQKSYGYTF.

The J gene is TRBJ1-4, the V gene TRBV4-1; weak D call: TRBD1 (6 bases). Trimming shortened V by 5 bases and J by 2 bases, and 18 bases separated the two germline ends. Germline CDR1 is MGHRA and CDR2 is YSYEKL. The CDR3 is 17 amino acids. The CDR3 sequence is CASSEKGQLWTNEKLFF. In DNA, the CDR3 is TGCGCCAGCAGCGAAAAAGGACAGTTGTGGACTAATGAAAAACTGTTTTTT.

The rearrangement uses TRBV19 and TRBJ1-6; D possibly corresponds to TRBD1 (6 bases). V gave up 6 bases and J gave up 9 bases, with 15 bases separating them. From germline, CDR1 is LNHDA and CDR2 SQIVND (reference sequence). This CDR3 comprises 14 residues. Written as DNA, the CDR3 is TGTGCCAGTAGCCCCCCAGGGGATCGTTCACCCCTCCACTTT. This codes for CASSPPGDRSPLHF.

The chain combines TRBV28 with TRBJ1-2; 7 bases fit TRBD1. There are 14 residues in the CDR3. With 5 bases clipped from V and 6 bases from J, the junction kept 9 bases outside the gene matches. Germline CDR1 is MDHEN and CDR2 is SYDVKM. CDR3 DNA: TGTGCCAGCAGTCCTGGCTCCAGGGGGGATGGCTACACCTTC. Amino acid sequence: CASSPGSRGDGYTF.

This chain links TRBV5-8 with TRBJ1-5; D possibly corresponds to TRBD1 (5 bases). This CDR3 spans 14 amino acids. Trimming removed 2 bases at V and 3 bases at J, with 9 bases between. The germline V gene has CDR1 SGHTS and CDR2 YDEGEE. As DNA, the CDR3 is TGTGCCAGCAGCTTCCGGGGGTACAATCAGCCCCAGCATTTT. Its translation: CASSFRGYNQPQHF. The full variable domain, with the rest looked up from reference TRBV5-8 and TRBJ1-5, is EAGVTQSPTHLIKTRGQQATLRCSPISGHTSVYWYQQALGLGLQFLLWYDEGEERNRGNFPPRFSGRQFPNYSSELNVNALELEDSALYLCASSFRGYNQPQHFGDGTRLSIL.

With regard to this clone: This CDR3 is also generated by other DNA sequences in the sample. The genes are TRBV30 and TRBJ1-5, with D perhaps TRBD1 (6 bases). The germline gives CDR1 GTSNPN, CDR2 SVGIG (reference sequence). The V end was cut by 4 bases, the J end by 4 bases, with 8 bases between. CDR3 length: 12 amino acids. As DNA, the CDR3 is TGTGCCTGGAACAGGGTAAATCAGCCCCAGCATTTT. This codes for CAWNRVNQPQHF.

The rearrangement joins TRBV12-3 or TRBV12-4 to TRBJ2-7; 8 positions agree with TRBD1. V trimming: 0 bases; J trimming: 5 bases; junction bases outside the gene matches: 0. The CDR3 runs to 13 residues. The CDR3 protein is CASSLADRDEQYF. The CDR3, as DNA: TGTGCCAGCAGTTTAGCGGACAGGGACGAGCAGTACTTC.

V and J are TRBV6-4 and TRBJ2-2; D perhaps matches TRBD2 (6 bases). Per the germline V gene, CDR1 is MRHNA and CDR2 is SNTAGT. V was shortened by 8 bases and J by 5 bases, with 21 bases between the two germline ends. The CDR3 runs 16 residues. The CDR3 is CASRRGDPRETGELFF. The CDR3 bases are TGTGCCAGCCGCCGCGGGGACCCAAGGGAGACCGGGGAGCTGTTTTTT.

The chain couples TRBV14 to TRBJ2-7, with D possibly TRBD2 on 7 matching bases. CDR3 length: 15 amino acids. From germline, CDR1 is SGHDN and CDR2 FVKESK. Between the trimmed V and J ends, which lost 1 base and 7 bases, there was a span of 17 bases. CDR3 loop: CASSQGLAGAREQYF. CDR3 DNA sequence: TGTGCCAGCAGCCAAGGTTTGGCGGGGGCGCGGGAGCAGTACTTC.

This chain links TRBV4-1 with TRBJ2-5, with 11 bases fitting TRBD2. Germline values: CDR1 MGHRA, CDR2 YSYEKL. Trimming took 0 bases from V and 7 from J; bases not matched to a gene: 7. The CDR3 is 16 residues long. For the CDR3, the DNA is TGCGCCAGCAGCCAAGACTATGGAACTAGCGGGGGGACCCAGTACTTC. Its translation: CASSQDYGTSGGTQYF.

This clone has a single count. This chain links TRBV9 with TRBJ2-1, with TRBD2 as a possible D gene (6 bases). The V gene's germline CDR1 is SGDLS and CDR2 YYNGEE. V dropped 10 bases and J dropped 7 bases, with 18 bases sitting between them. The CDR3 consists of 13 residues. CDR3 residues: CASRPVGRNEQFF. The DNA of the CDR3 is TGTGCCTCAAGGCCGGTTGGGAGGAATGAGCAGTTCTTC.

The chain recombines TRBV4-3 with TRBJ2-7, with 11 bases fitting TRBD1. Germline V gene sequence: CDR1 LGHNA, CDR2 YSLEER. This CDR3 has 14 residues. Trimming cost V 4 bases and J 5 bases; bases outside gene matches: 4. This chain's CDR3 is CASSRDRGVNEQYF. CDR3 in DNA: TGCGCCAGCAGCCGGGACAGGGGGGTAAACGAGCAGTACTTC.

This clone was detected once. The chain joins TRBV11-2 to TRBJ2-1; a possible D gene is TRBD2 (6 bases). V was clipped by 5 bases and J by 11 bases, with 13 bases between them. This CDR3 has 12 amino acids. CDR1 is SGHAT and CDR2 is FQNNGV in the germline V gene. The CDR3 nucleotides read TGTGCCAGCAGCCCGGTGGGACTCAAGCAGTTCTTC. It is translated as CASSPVGLKQFF.

The chain employs TRBV24-1 and TRBJ2-2; possibly TRBD1 for D (6 bases). The germline V gene has CDR1 KGHDR and CDR2 SFDVKD. The CDR3 contains 17 residues. V lost 4 bases, J lost 5 bases, and 19 bases lay in between. The CDR3 here is CATSENTGQSLTGELFF. The DNA for the CDR3 is TGTGCCACCAGTGAAAACACAGGACAGTCCTTAACCGGGGAGCTGTTTTTT.

The chain carries TRBV19 and TRBJ2-7; 9 nucleotides agree with TRBD1. The CDR3 is made up of 13 amino acids. Germline V lookup: CDR1 LNHDA, CDR2 SQIVND (reference sequence). After removal of 6 bases from V and 5 bases from J, the junction contained 5 bases not matched to a gene. The chain's CDR3 is CASRDRGRDEQYF. CDR3 DNA sequence: TGTGCCAGTAGAGACAGGGGGAGGGACGAGCAGTACTTC.

This clone was recorded only once. The J gene is TRBJ1-2, the V gene TRBV7-2; TRBD1 aligns across 10 bases. V lost 4 bases to trimming and J lost 8 bases; unmatched junction nucleotides: 13. This CDR3 has 16 amino acids. CDR1 SGHTA and CDR2 FQGNSA come from the germline V gene. The CDR3 coding sequence is TGTGCCAGCAGCTCCGCCGGAGGGACAGGGGTTGACGGCTACACCTTC. The encoded protein is CASSSAGGTGVDGYTF. The whole variable domain, filled in from reference TRBV7-2 and TRBJ1-2, reads GAGVSQSPSNKVTEKGKDVELRCDPISGHTALYWYRQSLGQGLEFLIYFQGNSAPDKSGLPSDRFSAERTGGSVSTLTIQRTQQEDSAVYLCASSSAGGTGVDGYTFGSGTRLTVV.

The genes are TRBV5-1 and TRBJ2-3; no clear D gene. Trimming removed 1 base from V and 6 bases from J, with 9 bases in between. Germline V gene data show CDR1 as SGHRS and CDR2 as YFSETQ. The CDR3 consists of 13 residues. CDR3: CASSLLFADTQYF. CDR3 DNA sequence: TGCGCCAGCAGCTTGCTTTTCGCGGATACGCAGTATTTT.

This clone was counted between two and nine times. V usage is TRBV9 and J usage is TRBJ1-4; a weak D match, TRBD1 (5 bases). Germline V gene data show CDR1 as SGDLS and CDR2 as YYNGEE. The ends were cut back, 4 bases at V and 10 bases at J, with 11 bases in the middle. There are 12 residues in the CDR3. The CDR3: CASSPGGAKLFF. CDR3 coding DNA: TGTGCCAGCAGCCCCGGGGGTGCAAAACTGTTTTTT. Complete variable domain (other parts from reference TRBV9 and TRBJ1-4): DSGVTQTPKHLITATGQRVTLRCSPRSGDLSVYWYQQSLDQGLQFLIQYYNGEERAKGNILERFSAQQFPDLHSELNLSSLELGDSALYFCASSPGGAKLFFGSGTQLSVL.

Here the CDR3 reads CASSQTGRAGQPQHF. The CDR3 DNA follows: TGTGCTAGTTCCCAAACAGGGCGGGCGGGTCAGCCCCAGCATTTT. The chain links TRBV12-5 to TRBJ1-5, with D tentatively TRBD1 (6 bases). In germline, CDR1 is LGHNT, CDR2 FRNRAP. CDR3 length equals 15 residues. Between the trimmed V and J ends, which lost 8 bases and 6 bases, there was a span of 20 bases.

The chain combines TRBV6-5 with TRBJ1-1; perhaps TRBD1 as D (5 bases). Germline V gene sequence: CDR1 MNHEY, CDR2 SVGAGI. V was clipped by 4 bases and J by 3 bases, with 9 bases between them. CDR3 length: 13 amino acids. In DNA form, the CDR3 reads TGTGCCAGCAGTTGGGGACTGGACACTGAAGCTTTCTTT. Protein sequence: CASSWGLDTEAFF.

The chain uses TRBV5-1 and TRBJ1-6; the D gene is possibly TRBD1 (5 bases). Trimming left V 1 base short and J 7 bases short, with 21 bases between. Per germline, CDR1 SGHRS and CDR2 YFSETQ. The CDR3 runs 18 residues. The CDR3 reads CASSLFPPAGVNNSPLHF. The CDR3 DNA reads as TGCGCCAGCAGCTTGTTCCCCCCTGCGGGGGTTAACAATTCACCCCTCCACTTT.